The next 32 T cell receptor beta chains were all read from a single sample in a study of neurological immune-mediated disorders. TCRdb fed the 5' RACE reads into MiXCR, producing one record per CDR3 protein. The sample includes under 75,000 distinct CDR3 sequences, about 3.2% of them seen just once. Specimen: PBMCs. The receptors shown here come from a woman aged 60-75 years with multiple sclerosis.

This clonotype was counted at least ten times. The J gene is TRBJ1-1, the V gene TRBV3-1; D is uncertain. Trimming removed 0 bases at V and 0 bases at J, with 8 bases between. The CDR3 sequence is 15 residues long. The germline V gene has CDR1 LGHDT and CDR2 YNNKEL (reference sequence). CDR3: CASSQDPAVNTEAFF. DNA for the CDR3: TGTGCCAGCAGCCAAGATCCAGCAGTGAACACTGAAGCTTTCTTT.

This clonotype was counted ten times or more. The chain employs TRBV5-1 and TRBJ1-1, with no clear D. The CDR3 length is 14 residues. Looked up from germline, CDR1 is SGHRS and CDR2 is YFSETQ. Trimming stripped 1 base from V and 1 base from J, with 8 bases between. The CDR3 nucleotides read TGCGCCAGCAGCTTGATGGTGACGAACACTGAAGCTTTCTTT. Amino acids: CASSLMVTNTEAFF.

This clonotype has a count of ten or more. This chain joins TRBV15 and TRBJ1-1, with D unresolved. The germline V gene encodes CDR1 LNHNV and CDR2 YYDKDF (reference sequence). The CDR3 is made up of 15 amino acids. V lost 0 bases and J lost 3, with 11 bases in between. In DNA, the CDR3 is TGTGCCACCAGCAGAGATCAAGCAGGTCACACTGAAGCTTTCTTT. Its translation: CATSRDQAGHTEAFF.

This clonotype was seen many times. The CDR3 nucleotides are TGTGCCACCAGCAGCGGTGGCAGGGGGACTTTGGAAGCTTTCTTT. Protein: CATSSGGRGTLEAFF. This chain connects TRBV15 to TRBJ1-1; 7 nucleotides align to TRBD1. The junction had 12 bases not matched to a gene; V was cut back by 3 bases and J by 8 bases. The germline V gene has CDR1 LNHNV and CDR2 YYDKDF (reference sequence). CDR3 length: 15 amino acids. The full variable domain, rest sourced from reference TRBV15 and TRBJ1-1, is DAMVIQNPRYQVTQFGKPVTLSCSQTLNHNVMYWYQQKSSQAPKLLFHYYDKDFNNEADTPDNFQSRRPNTSFCFLDIRSPGLGDTAMYLCATSSGGRGTLEAFFGQGTRLTVV.

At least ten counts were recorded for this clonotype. Here the CDR3 DNA reads TGCGCCAGCAGCTTGGCGCCGGGGACCCCTATCGAGCAGTACTTC. Protein sequence: CASSLAPGTPIEQYF. The chain recombines TRBV5-1 with TRBJ2-7; D may be TRBD1 or TRBD2 (5 bases each). The germline V gene encodes CDR1 SGHRS and CDR2 YFSETQ. The CDR3 runs to 15 residues. The V gene lost 0 bases and the J gene lost 6 bases, with 16 bases spanning the gap.

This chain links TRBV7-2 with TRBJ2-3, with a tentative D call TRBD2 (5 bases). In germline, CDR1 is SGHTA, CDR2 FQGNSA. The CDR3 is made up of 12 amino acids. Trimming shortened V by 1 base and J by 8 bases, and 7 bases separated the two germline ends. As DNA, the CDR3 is TGTGCCAGCAGCTTAGATGCGGGTACGCAGTATTTT. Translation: CASSLDAGTQYF.

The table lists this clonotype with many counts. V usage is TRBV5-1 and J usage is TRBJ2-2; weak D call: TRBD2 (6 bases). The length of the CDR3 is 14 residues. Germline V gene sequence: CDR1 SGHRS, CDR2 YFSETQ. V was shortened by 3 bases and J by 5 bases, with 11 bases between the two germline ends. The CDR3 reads CASSSDYLTGELFF. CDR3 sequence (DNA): TGCGCCAGCAGCTCGGACTACCTGACCGGGGAGCTGTTTTTT.

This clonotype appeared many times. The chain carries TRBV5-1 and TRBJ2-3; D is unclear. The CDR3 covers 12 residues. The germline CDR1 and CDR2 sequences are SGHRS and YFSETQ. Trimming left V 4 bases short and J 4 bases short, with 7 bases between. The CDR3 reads CASSPTADTQYF. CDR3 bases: TGCGCCAGCAGCCCGACCGCAGATACGCAGTATTTT.

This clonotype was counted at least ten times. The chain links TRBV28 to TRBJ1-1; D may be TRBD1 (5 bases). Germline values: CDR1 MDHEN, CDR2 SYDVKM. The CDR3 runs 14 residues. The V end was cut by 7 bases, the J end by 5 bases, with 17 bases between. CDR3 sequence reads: CASIRQGRWTEAFF. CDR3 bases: TGTGCCAGCATTAGGCAGGGTCGGTGGACTGAAGCTTTCTTT. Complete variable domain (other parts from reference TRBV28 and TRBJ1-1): DVKVTQSSRYLVKRTGEKVFLECVQDMDHENMFWYRQDPGLGLRLIYFSYDVKMKEKGDIPEGYSVSREKKERFSLILESASTNQTSMYLCASIRQGRWTEAFFGQGTRLTVV.

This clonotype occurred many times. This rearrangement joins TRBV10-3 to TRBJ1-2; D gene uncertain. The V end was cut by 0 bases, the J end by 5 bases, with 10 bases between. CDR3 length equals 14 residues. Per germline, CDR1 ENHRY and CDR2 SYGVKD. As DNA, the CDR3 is TGTGCCATCAGTGAGTCGGGTCAGGATTATGGCTACACCTTC. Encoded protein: CAISESGQDYGYTF.

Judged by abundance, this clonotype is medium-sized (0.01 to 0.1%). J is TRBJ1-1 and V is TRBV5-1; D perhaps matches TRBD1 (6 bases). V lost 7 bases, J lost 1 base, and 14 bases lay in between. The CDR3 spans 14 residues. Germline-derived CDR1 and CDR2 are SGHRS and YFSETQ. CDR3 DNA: TGCGCCAGCGGGAACGGACAGCCGAACACTGAAGCTTTCTTT. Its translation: CASGNGQPNTEAFF.

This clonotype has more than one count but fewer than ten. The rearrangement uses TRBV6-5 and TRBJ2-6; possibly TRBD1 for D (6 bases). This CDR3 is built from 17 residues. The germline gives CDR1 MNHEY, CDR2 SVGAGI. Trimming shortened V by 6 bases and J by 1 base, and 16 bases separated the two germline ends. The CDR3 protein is CASRAGTPLSGANVLTF. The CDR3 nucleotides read TGTGCCAGCAGGGCCGGGACACCACTGTCTGGGGCCAACGTCCTGACTTTC.

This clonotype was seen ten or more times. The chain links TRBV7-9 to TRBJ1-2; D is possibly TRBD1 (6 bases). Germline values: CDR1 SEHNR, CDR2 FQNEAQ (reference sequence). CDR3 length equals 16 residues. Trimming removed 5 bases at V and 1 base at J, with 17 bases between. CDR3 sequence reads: CASSAAGGYVNYGYTF. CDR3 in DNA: TGTGCCAGCAGCGCAGCGGGGGGCTACGTTAACTATGGCTACACCTTC.

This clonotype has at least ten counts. CDR3 residues: CASSQSVGLSYEQYF. DNA of the CDR3: TGCGCCAGCAGCCAATCGGTAGGGCTCTCCTACGAGCAGTACTTC. The chain links TRBV4-3 to TRBJ2-7; unclear D gene. Germline CDR1 is LGHNA and CDR2 is YSLEER. This CDR3 has 15 residues. The V end was cut by 2 bases, the J end by 0 bases, with 11 bases between.

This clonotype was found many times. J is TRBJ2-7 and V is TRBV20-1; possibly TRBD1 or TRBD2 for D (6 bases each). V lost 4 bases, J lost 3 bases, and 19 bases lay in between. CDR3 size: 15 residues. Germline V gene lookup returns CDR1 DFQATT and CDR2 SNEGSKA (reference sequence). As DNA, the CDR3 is TGCAGTGCTACGCACGCGGGACAACAGTACTACGAGCAGTACTTC. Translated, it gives CSATHAGQQYYEQYF.

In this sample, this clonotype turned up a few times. In nucleotides, the CDR3 is TGTGCCAGCAGCTTCCGACAGCTCTCTGGGGCCAACGTCCTGACTTTC. It translates to CASSFRQLSGANVLTF. The chain uses TRBV11-2 and TRBJ2-6; D perhaps matches TRBD1 (5 bases). V lost 3 bases and J lost 0, with 9 bases in between. The CDR3 consists of 16 residues. Germline-derived CDR1 and CDR2 are SGHAT and FQNNGV.

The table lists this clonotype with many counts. CDR3 in DNA: TGCAGTGCCATGACTAGCGGGAGGGCCGATCTCTACGAGCAGTACTTC. This codes for CSAMTSGRADLYEQYF. The chain joins TRBV20-1 to TRBJ2-7; TRBD2 matches at 14 bases. The ends lost 6 bases at V and 3 bases at J; junction bases unmatched: 10. The CDR3 runs to 16 residues. CDR1 is DFQATT, CDR2 SNEGSKA, per germline (reference sequence).

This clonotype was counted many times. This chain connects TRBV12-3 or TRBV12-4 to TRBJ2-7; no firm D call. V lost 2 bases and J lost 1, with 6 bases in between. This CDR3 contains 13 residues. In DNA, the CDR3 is TGTGCCAGCAGTTTAACCCCTTCCTACGAGCAGTACTTC. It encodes CASSLTPSYEQYF.

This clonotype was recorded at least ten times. CDR3 region: CASSLLPGGSGANVLTF. CDR3 bases: TGCGCCAGCAGCTTGCTCCCAGGGGGATCTGGGGCCAACGTCCTGACTTTC. The gene calls are TRBV5-1 and TRBJ2-6, with 7 positions matching TRBD1. This CDR3 is 17 amino acids long. V dropped 1 base and J dropped 1; count of bases not matched to a gene: 5. Per the germline V gene, CDR1 is SGHRS and CDR2 is YFSETQ.

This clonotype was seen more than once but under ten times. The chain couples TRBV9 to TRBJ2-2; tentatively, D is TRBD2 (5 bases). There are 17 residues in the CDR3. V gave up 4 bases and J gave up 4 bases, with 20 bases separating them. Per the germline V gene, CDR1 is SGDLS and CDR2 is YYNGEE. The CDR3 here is CASSSRFQRKITGELFF. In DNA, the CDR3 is TGTGCCAGCAGCTCCCGCTTTCAGCGGAAGATCACCGGGGAGCTGTTTTTT.

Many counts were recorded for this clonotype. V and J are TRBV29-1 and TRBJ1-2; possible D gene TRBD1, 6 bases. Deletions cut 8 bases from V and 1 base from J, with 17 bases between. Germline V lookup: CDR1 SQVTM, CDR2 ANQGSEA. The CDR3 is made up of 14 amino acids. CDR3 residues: CSKAPGRGNYGYTF. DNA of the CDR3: TGCAGCAAAGCCCCGGGCAGGGGTAACTATGGCTACACCTTC. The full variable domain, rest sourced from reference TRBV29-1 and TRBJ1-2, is SAVISQKPSRDICQRGTSLTIQCQVDSQVTMMFWYRQQPGQSLTLIATANQGSEATYESGFVIDKFPISRPNLTFSTLTVSNMSPEDSSIYLCSKAPGRGNYGYTFGSGTRLTVV.

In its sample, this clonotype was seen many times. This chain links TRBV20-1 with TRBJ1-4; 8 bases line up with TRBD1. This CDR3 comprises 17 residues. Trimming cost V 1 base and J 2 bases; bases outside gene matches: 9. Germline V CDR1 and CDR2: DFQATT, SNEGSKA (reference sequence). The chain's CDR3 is CSARGHIRGRTNEKLFF. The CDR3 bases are TGCAGTGCTAGAGGGCATATCAGGGGGCGGACTAATGAAAAACTGTTTTTT.

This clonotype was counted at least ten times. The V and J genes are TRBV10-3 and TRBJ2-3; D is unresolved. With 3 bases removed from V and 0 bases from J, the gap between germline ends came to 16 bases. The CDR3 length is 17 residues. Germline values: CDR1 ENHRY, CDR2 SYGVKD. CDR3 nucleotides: TGTGCCATCAGTGACCCCAGCGTTGGCACAAGCACAGATACGCAGTATTTT. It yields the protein CAISDPSVGTSTDTQYF.

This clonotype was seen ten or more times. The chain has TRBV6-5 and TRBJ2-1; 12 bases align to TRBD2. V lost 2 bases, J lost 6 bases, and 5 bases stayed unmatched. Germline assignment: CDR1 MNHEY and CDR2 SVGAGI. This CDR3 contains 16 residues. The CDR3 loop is CASSYPTSGGFNEQFF. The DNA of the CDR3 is TGTGCCAGCAGTTACCCCACTAGCGGGGGGTTCAATGAGCAGTTCTTC.

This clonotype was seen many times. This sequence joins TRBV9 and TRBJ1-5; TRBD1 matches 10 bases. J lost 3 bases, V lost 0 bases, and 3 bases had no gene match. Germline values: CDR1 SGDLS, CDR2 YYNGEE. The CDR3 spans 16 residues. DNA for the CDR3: TGTGCCAGCAGCGTAGGGGACAGGGGCTTCAATCAGCCCCAGCATTTT. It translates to CASSVGDRGFNQPQHF.

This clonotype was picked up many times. The DNA of the CDR3 is TGTGCCAGCAGCGTAGGCGGAGAGACCCAGTACTTC. Translation gives CASSVGGETQYF. The V call is TRBV9, the J call TRBJ2-5, with D uncertain. The CDR3 runs to 12 residues. Germline lookup yields CDR1 SGDLS and CDR2 YYNGEE. Trimming took off 0 bases at V and 4 bases at J, with 4 bases between the two ends.

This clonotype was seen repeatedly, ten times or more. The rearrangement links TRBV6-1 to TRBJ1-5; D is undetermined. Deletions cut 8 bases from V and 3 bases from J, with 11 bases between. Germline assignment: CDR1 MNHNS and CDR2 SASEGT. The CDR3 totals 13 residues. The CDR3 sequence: CASVVHDNQPQHF. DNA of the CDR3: TGTGCCAGCGTTGTCCACGACAATCAGCCCCAGCATTTT.

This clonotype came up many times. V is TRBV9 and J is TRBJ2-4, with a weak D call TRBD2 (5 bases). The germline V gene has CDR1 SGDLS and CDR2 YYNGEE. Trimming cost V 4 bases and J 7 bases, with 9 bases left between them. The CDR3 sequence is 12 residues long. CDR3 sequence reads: CASSPRGNIQYF. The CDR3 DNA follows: TGTGCCAGCAGCCCTCGAGGGAACATTCAGTACTTC.

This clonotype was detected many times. Written as DNA, the CDR3 is TGTGCCAGCAGCTCGGGACTTCTTTTCCAGCATTTT. It specifies CASSSGLLFQHF. The V and J genes are TRBV14 and TRBJ2-3; D is possibly TRBD1 (5 bases). The J call may be wrong; the DNA end is better matched by TRBJ1-5. The CDR3 consists of 12 residues. Germline CDR1 SGHDN, CDR2 FVKESK.

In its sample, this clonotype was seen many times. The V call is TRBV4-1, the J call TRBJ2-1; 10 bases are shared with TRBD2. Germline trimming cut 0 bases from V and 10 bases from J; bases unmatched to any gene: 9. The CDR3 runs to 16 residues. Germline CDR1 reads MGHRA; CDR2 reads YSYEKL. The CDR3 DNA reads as TGCGCCAGCAGCCAAGACCCTAGCGGGAGTGGAGGGGAGCAGTTCTTC. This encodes CASSQDPSGSGGEQFF.

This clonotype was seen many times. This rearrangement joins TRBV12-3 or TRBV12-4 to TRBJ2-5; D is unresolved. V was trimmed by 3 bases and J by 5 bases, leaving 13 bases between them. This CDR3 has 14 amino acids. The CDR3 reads CASSFDASLETQYF. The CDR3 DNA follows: TGTGCCAGCAGTTTTGACGCCAGCCTTGAGACCCAGTACTTC.

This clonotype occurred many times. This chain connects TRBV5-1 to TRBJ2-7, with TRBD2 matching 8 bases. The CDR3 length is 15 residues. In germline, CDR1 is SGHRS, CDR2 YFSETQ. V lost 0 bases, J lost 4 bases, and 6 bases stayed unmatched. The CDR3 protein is CASSLEVAGMYEQYF. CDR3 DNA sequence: TGCGCCAGCAGCTTGGAAGTAGCGGGAATGTACGAGCAGTACTTC.